Listed here are 25 T cell receptor beta chains from one sample, sequenced in a study of identical twins. MiXCR, applied by TCRdb to the 5' RACE reads, yields one record per CDR3 protein. The sample lists about 810,000 distinct CDR3 sequences, roughly 12% occurring once. Separately, the same data were catalogued under a study of yellow fever vaccine responses in identical twins.

Input material: PBMCs. These receptors were collected from a woman aged 18 to 35 in good health.

This clonotype was observed many times. The V call is TRBV7-9, the J call TRBJ2-1; weak D call: TRBD1 (6 bases). The CDR3 extends over 15 amino acids. The germline CDR1 and CDR2 sequences are SEHNR and FQNEAQ (reference sequence). V was shortened by 3 bases and J by 5 bases, with 14 bases between the two germline ends. Here the CDR3 reads CASSFRDKEDNEQFF. The CDR3 region has the DNA TGTGCCAGCAGCTTTAGGGACAAGGAGGACAATGAGCAGTTCTTC.

This clonotype was detected ten times or more. The V call is TRBV24-1, the J call TRBJ2-1; 10 bases fit TRBD2. The CDR3 covers 16 residues. The junction had 9 bases not matched to a gene; V was cut back by 0 bases and J by 11 bases. CDR1 KGHDR and CDR2 SFDVKD come from the germline V gene. Written as DNA, the CDR3 is TGTGCCACCAGTGATTTGTCGGCTAGCGGGAGTCTGCAGCAGTTCTTC. It specifies CATSDLSASGSLQQFF.

V usage is TRBV3-1 and J usage is TRBJ2-1, with 13 bases fitting TRBD2. Trimming at V came to 4 bases and at J to 6 bases, leaving 6 bases not matched to a gene. CDR1 is LGHDT, CDR2 YNNKEL, per germline (reference sequence). This CDR3 has 16 residues. The CDR3 loop reads CASSLHRLAGGNEQFF. CDR3 DNA: TGTGCCAGCAGCCTCCATAGACTAGCGGGGGGCAATGAGCAGTTCTTC.

The CDR3 bases are TGTGCCAGCAGACCGGACAGGGCCCCCGGGGAGCTGTTTTTT. This encodes CASRPDRAPGELFF. The V gene is TRBV6-1, the J gene TRBJ2-2; 8 nucleotides agree with TRBD1. CDR3 length: 14 amino acids. Looked up from germline, CDR1 is MNHNS and CDR2 is SASEGT. The V and J ends lost 6 bases and 6 bases, in that order; junction bases with no gene match: 6.

This clonotype was counted between two and nine times. The rearrangement joins TRBV28 to TRBJ1-2, with 12 bases identical to TRBD1. V was clipped by 4 bases and J by 7 bases; unmatched bases: 4. CDR1 MDHEN and CDR2 SYDVKM come from the germline V gene. The CDR3 has 14 residues. In nucleotides, the CDR3 is TGTGCCAGCAGTTCCAGGGACAGGGGGCCTGGCTACACCTTC. Encoded protein: CASSSRDRGPGYTF.

This clonotype was seen a few times. J is TRBJ2-5 and V is TRBV15, with TRBD1 identical over 8 bases. The germline V gene encodes CDR1 LNHNV and CDR2 YYDKDF (reference sequence). V was clipped by 0 bases and J by 5 bases; unmatched bases: 5. The CDR3 has 15 amino acids. Here the CDR3 reads CATSREAGGAETQYF. Written as DNA, the CDR3 is TGTGCCACCAGCAGAGAGGCAGGGGGCGCGGAGACCCAGTACTTC. Looking up the rest from reference TRBV15 and TRBJ2-5 gives the full variable domain: DAMVIQNPRYQVTQFGKPVTLSCSQTLNHNVMYWYQQKSSQAPKLLFHYYDKDFNNEADTPDNFQSRRPNTSFCFLDIRSPGLGDTAMYLCATSREAGGAETQYFGPGTRLLVL.

The chain is built from TRBV5-1 and TRBJ2-1; D gene ambiguous. V was shortened by 0 bases and J by 7 bases, with 8 bases between the two germline ends. This CDR3 is built from 13 residues. Germline CDR1 and CDR2: SGHRS and YFSETQ. The CDR3 is CASSLAVANEQFF. For the CDR3, the DNA is TGCGCCAGCAGCTTGGCGGTCGCGAATGAGCAGTTCTTC.

This clonotype was seen more than once but under ten times. This chain joins TRBV6-1 and TRBJ2-7; 8 bases are a match to TRBD1. With V trimmed by 5 bases and J by 3 bases, 3 bases remained unmatched. Germline assignment: CDR1 MNHNS and CDR2 SASEGT. The CDR3 has 13 amino acids. CDR3 sequence: CASSIGQGYEQYV. The CDR3 DNA is TGTGCCAGCAGTATTGGACAGGGCTACGAGCAGTACGTC.

There are a few counts of this clonotype. The chain carries TRBV6-1 and TRBJ2-7, with D possibly called TRBD1 or TRBD2 (5 bases each). This CDR3 is built from 15 residues. The ends were cut back, 3 bases at V and 4 bases at J, with 16 bases in the middle. Germline CDR1 reads MNHNS; CDR2 reads SASEGT. CDR3 DNA sequence: TGTGCCAGCAGTGACCGACTCCGAGGGGTATACGAGCAGTACTTC. Its protein is CASSDRLRGVYEQYF.

This clonotype was seen more than once but under ten times. The chain links TRBV11-1 to TRBJ2-7, with TRBD1 as a possible D gene (6 bases). Trimming cost V 5 bases and J 2 bases, with 7 bases left between them. The CDR3 consists of 12 residues. From germline, CDR1 is SGHAT and CDR2 FQDESV (reference sequence). The CDR3 DNA reads as TGTGCCAGCAGCAGGGGGACCTACGAGCAGTACTTC. Translating gives CASSRGTYEQYF.

In this sample, this clonotype turned up a few times. CDR3 sequence: CSASETSGGETQYF. The CDR3, as DNA: TGCAGTGCTTCCGAAACTAGCGGAGGGGAGACCCAGTACTTC. The V gene is TRBV20-1, the J gene TRBJ2-5, with 8 bases lining up with TRBD2. The CDR3 covers 14 residues. Germline-derived CDR1 and CDR2 are DFQATT and SNEGSKA (reference sequence). The V segment lost 5 bases and the J segment 5 bases; nucleotides outside the gene matches: 10.

The chain recombines TRBV18 with TRBJ2-7; 11 nucleotides match TRBD2. Germline CDR1 is KGHSH and CDR2 is LQKENI. The CDR3 is made up of 15 amino acids. V was pared by 0 bases and J by 4 bases, with 2 bases of the junction left unmatched. The CDR3, as DNA: TGTGCCAGCTCACCACCGTCTAGCGGGAGGTACGAGCAGTACTTC. Translating gives CASSPPSSGRYEQYF. The full variable domain, rest sourced from reference TRBV18 and TRBJ2-7, is NAGVMQNPRHLVRRRGQEARLRCSPMKGHSHVYWYRQLPEEGLKFMVYLQKENIIDESGMPKERFSAEFPKEGPSILRIQQVVRGDSAAYFCASSPPSSGRYEQYFGPGTRLTVT.

This clonotype turned up a few times. This chain connects TRBV10-3 to TRBJ2-7, with D tentatively TRBD2 (6 bases). The CDR3 loop spans 12 amino acids. The ends were cut back, 5 bases at V and 3 bases at J, with 8 bases in the middle. Germline-derived CDR1 and CDR2 are ENHRY and SYGVKD. The CDR3 loop reads CAISKEGYEQYV. CDR3 bases: TGTGCCATCAGTAAGGAGGGCTACGAGCAGTACGTC.

This clonotype was recorded a few times. V usage is TRBV9 and J usage is TRBJ2-3, with TRBD2 matching 11 bases. Per germline, CDR1 SGDLS and CDR2 YYNGEE. This CDR3 contains 15 residues. V lost 3 bases and J lost 3; bases outside the gene matches: 3. CDR3 amino acids: CASSGGTSGTDTQYF. The CDR3 DNA follows: TGTGCCAGCAGCGGAGGGACTAGCGGAACAGATACGCAGTATTTT.

The chain recombines TRBV11-1 with TRBJ2-1, with TRBD2 matching 14 bases. The CDR3 has 18 amino acids. Trimming cost V 5 bases and J 2 bases; bases outside gene matches: 8. Germline V CDR1 and CDR2: SGHAT, FQDESV (reference sequence). The CDR3 is CASSQTSGRAGAYNEQFF. In nucleotides, the CDR3 is TGTGCCAGCAGCCAGACTAGCGGGAGGGCCGGGGCCTACAATGAGCAGTTCTTC.

The rearrangement joins TRBV15 to TRBJ1-2; TRBD1 matches at 8 bases. This CDR3 is 16 amino acids long. V shed 3 bases, J shed 4 bases, and the junction held 10 bases outside the gene matches. Germline V gene sequence: CDR1 LNHNV, CDR2 YYDKDF (reference sequence). The CDR3 sequence is CATSSAGGVESYGYTF. For the CDR3, the DNA is TGTGCCACCAGCAGTGCAGGGGGCGTTGAGAGCTATGGCTACACCTTC.

This clonotype was detected many times. The chain couples TRBV5-1 to TRBJ2-2, with 12 bases lining up with TRBD2. Looked up from germline, CDR1 is SGHRS and CDR2 is YFSETQ. CDR3 length: 18 residues. The V gene end was trimmed by 1 base and the J gene end by 2 bases; junction bases not matched to a gene: 6. The CDR3 region is CASSLFRTSGINTGELFF. DNA of the CDR3: TGCGCCAGCAGCTTGTTTAGGACTAGCGGGATAAACACCGGGGAGCTGTTTTTT. Supplemented by reference TRBV5-1 and TRBJ2-2, the full variable domain reads KAGVTQTPRYLIKTRGQQVTLSCSPISGHRSVSWYQQTPGQGLQFLFEYFSETQRNKGNFPGRFSGRQFSNSRSEMNVSTLELGDSALYLCASSLFRTSGINTGELFFGEGSRLTVL.

This clonotype came up many times. The chain joins TRBV7-6 to TRBJ1-1, with 8 positions matching TRBD1. V shed 5 bases and J 8 bases; nucleotides not matched to a gene: 7. CDR1 SGHVS and CDR2 FNYEAQ come from the germline V gene. This CDR3 contains 13 residues. The CDR3, as DNA: TGTGCCAGCAGCCAGGGGGCAGGCGGGGAAGCTTTCTTT. It is translated as CASSQGAGGEAFF.

This clonotype appeared many times. The chain couples TRBV10-3 to TRBJ2-3, with 9 bases fitting TRBD1. The CDR3 has 16 residues. Losses at the gene ends were 0 bases for V and 3 bases for J; bases not matched to a gene: 4. Germline CDR1 and CDR2: ENHRY and SYGVKD. The CDR3 region is CAISESGTGPTDTQYF. As DNA, the CDR3 is TGTGCCATCAGTGAGTCTGGGACAGGGCCTACAGATACGCAGTATTTT.

Only a few counts were recorded for this clonotype. The J gene is TRBJ1-6, the V gene TRBV7-6; 7 nucleotides line up with TRBD1. The junction had 11 bases not matched to a gene; V was cut back by 5 bases and J by 10 bases. Germline V gene data show CDR1 as SGHVS and CDR2 as FNYEAQ. The CDR3 is 15 amino acids. For the CDR3, the DNA is TGTGCCAGCAGCACCTCCGACAGGGAGGTCTCACCCCTCCACTTT. It yields the protein CASSTSDREVSPLHF.

V and J are TRBV7-9 and TRBJ1-4; possible D gene TRBD1, 5 bases. Between the trimmed V and J ends, which lost 5 bases and 6 bases, there was a span of 16 bases. Germline CDR1 is SEHNR and CDR2 is FQNEAQ (reference sequence). The CDR3 runs 15 residues. In DNA form, the CDR3 reads TGTGCCAGCAGCCCCGGGGGAAGCACCTATGAAAAACTGTTTTTT. It specifies CASSPGGSTYEKLFF.

This clonotype has ten or more counts. This sequence joins TRBV7-2 and TRBJ2-1, with D possibly being TRBD1 or TRBD2 (5 bases each). V lost 1 base and J 7 bases, leaving 14 bases between the germline ends. This CDR3 region has 15 residues. The germline gives CDR1 SGHTA, CDR2 FQGNSA. CDR3: CASSLVSGTGNEQFF. Here the CDR3 DNA reads TGTGCCAGCAGCTTAGTCTCGGGGACGGGGAATGAGCAGTTCTTC.

This chain uses TRBV12-3 or TRBV12-4 with TRBJ1-1; D is undetermined. V was shortened by 5 bases and J by 7 bases, with 11 bases between the two germline ends. The CDR3 length is 12 residues. CDR3 amino acids: CASSPSGYEAFF. The CDR3 DNA is TGTGCCAGCAGTCCTTCCGGCTATGAAGCTTTCTTT.

This clonotype appeared many times. The junction differs from germline at one of its ends, possibly a read error. This sequence joins TRBV5-1 and TRBJ2-1, with 8 bases identical to TRBD1. The CDR3 sequence is 14 residues long. The germline V gene encodes CDR1 SGHRS and CDR2 YFSETQ. The CDR3 coding sequence is TGTGCCAGCAGTTCCGGACAGGGTTGGGATGAGCAGTTCTTC. Amino acids: CASSSGQGWDEQFF.

This clonotype was observed at least ten times. The V gene is TRBV25-1, the J gene TRBJ2-3, with TRBD1 identical over 10 bases. V was clipped by 4 bases and J by 0 bases; unmatched bases: 4. There are 16 residues in the CDR3. Germline CDR1 reads MGHDK; CDR2 reads SYGVNS. CDR3 protein: CASSARQGASTDTQYF. CDR3 DNA sequence: TGTGCCAGCAGTGCCCGACAGGGGGCTAGCACAGATACGCAGTATTTT.